Listed here are 8 T cell receptor beta chains from one sample, sequenced in a study of blood T cell repertoires in COVID-19. Here immunoSEQ multiplex PCR was the method, and the copy in TCRdb shows in-frame clones only, minus some. The sample holds approximately 440,000 clones, 90% seen once. Specimen: PBMCs or T cells enriched from blood (not recorded which). These receptors all stem from a man between 18 and 29 years old who had recovered from COVID-19.

This clone was recorded a few times. The rearrangement joins TRBV3-1 (or the pseudogene TRBV3-2) to TRBJ2-1; 7 nucleotides agree with TRBD1. Losses at the gene ends were 0 bases for V and 9 bases for J; bases not matched to a gene: 17. CDR1 and CDR2 (germline): LGHDT, YNNKEL (reference sequence). The CDR3 spans 18 residues. In DNA form, the CDR3 reads TGTGCCAGCAGCCAAGAAGTTCGCGCGGCAGGGGGAAGGAGTGAGCAGTTCTTC. It translates to CASSQEVRAAGGRSEQFF.

This clone was seen once. V gene TRBV7-2 combines with J gene TRBJ2-5; TRBD2 matches at 12 bases. CDR1 SGHTA and CDR2 FQGNSA come from the germline V gene. This CDR3 spans 16 amino acids. The junction had 5 bases not matched to a gene; V was cut back by 5 bases and J by 1 base. The CDR3 nucleotides read TGTGCCAGCAGCCGCCGACTAGCGGGAGCCCAAGAGACCCAGTACTTC. Its translation is CASSRRLAGAQETQYF.

In DNA form, the CDR3 reads TGTGCCAGCAGCGTAGGGCCATCTAACTATGGCTACACCTTC. It translates to CASSVGPSNYGYTF. J is TRBJ1-2 and V is TRBV9, with D unresolved. V dropped 0 bases and J dropped 0 bases, with 6 bases sitting between them. The length of the CDR3 is 14 residues. CDR1 SGDLS and CDR2 YYNGEE come from the germline V gene.

Only one count was recorded for this clone. V is TRBV6-2 or TRBV6-3 and J is TRBJ2-7; a possible D gene is TRBD2 (5 bases). There are 13 residues in the CDR3. Trimming took off 4 bases at V and 4 bases at J, with 11 bases between the two ends. The germline V gene encodes CDR1 MNHEY and CDR2 SVGEGT. CDR3 in DNA: TGTGCCAGCAGTTTGGTGCCGGGATACGAGCAGTACTTC. This encodes CASSLVPGYEQYF.

The V and J genes are TRBV6-5 and TRBJ1-1, with 8 bases lining up with TRBD1. Looked up from germline, CDR1 is MNHEY and CDR2 is SVGAGI. There are 14 residues in the CDR3. J was trimmed by 4 bases and V by 7 bases; bases with no gene match: 8. CDR3 nucleotide sequence: TGTGCCAGCACTCAACAGGGGGAAATCACTGAAGCTTTCTTT. Protein product: CASTQQGEITEAFF.

The J gene is TRBJ1-2, the V gene TRBV6-5; D not certain. V was cut by 6 bases and J by 2 bases, with 10 bases left in between. CDR3 length: 13 residues. From germline, CDR1 is MNHEY and CDR2 SVGAGI. This CDR3 is CASSPGSNYGYTF. In DNA, the CDR3 is TGTGCCAGCAGCCCAGGCTCCAACTATGGCTACACCTTC.

The V gene is TRBV28, the J gene TRBJ1-1; 7 bases agree with TRBD1. Trimming at V came to 3 bases and at J to 3 bases, leaving 4 bases not matched to a gene. Germline V gene sequence: CDR1 MDHEN, CDR2 SYDVKM. The CDR3 runs 14 residues. CDR3 amino acids: CASSLSDRDTEAFF. The CDR3, as DNA: TGTGCCAGCAGTTTGTCAGACAGGGACACTGAAGCTTTCTTT.

The CDR3 region is CASSASGLLTNYGYTF. The CDR3 nucleotides read TGTGCCAGCAGCGCTTCCGGGTTGTTGACGAACTATGGCTACACCTTC. This rearrangement joins TRBV27 to TRBJ1-2; D not resolved. V lost 6 bases and J 2 bases, leaving 19 bases between the germline ends. The V gene's germline CDR1 is MNHEY and CDR2 SMNVEV (reference sequence). The CDR3 runs to 16 residues.